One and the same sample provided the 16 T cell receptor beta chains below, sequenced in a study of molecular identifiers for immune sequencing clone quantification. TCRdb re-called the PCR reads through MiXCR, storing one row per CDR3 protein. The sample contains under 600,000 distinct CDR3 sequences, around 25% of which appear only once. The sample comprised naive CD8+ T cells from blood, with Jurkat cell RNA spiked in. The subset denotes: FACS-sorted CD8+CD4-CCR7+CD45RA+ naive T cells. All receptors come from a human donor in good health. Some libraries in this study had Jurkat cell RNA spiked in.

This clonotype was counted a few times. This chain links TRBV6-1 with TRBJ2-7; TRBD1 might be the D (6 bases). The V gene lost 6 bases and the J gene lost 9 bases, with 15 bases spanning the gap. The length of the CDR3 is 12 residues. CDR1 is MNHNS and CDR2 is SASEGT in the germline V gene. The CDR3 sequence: CASSWDTGWQYF. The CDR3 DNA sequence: TGTGCCAGCAGCTGGGACACCGGGTGGCAGTACTTC.

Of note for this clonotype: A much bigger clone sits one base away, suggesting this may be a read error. As DNA, the CDR3 is TGTGCCAGCAGTTACGGGGGTATGAACGAGCAGTACTTC. Amino acids: CASSYGGMNEQYF. The V and J genes are TRBV6-5 and TRBJ2-7; the D gene could be TRBD1 or TRBD2 (5 bases each). The CDR3 length is 13 residues. V lost 2 bases, J lost 5 bases, and 10 bases lay in between. Germline CDR1 is MNHEY and CDR2 is SVGAGI.

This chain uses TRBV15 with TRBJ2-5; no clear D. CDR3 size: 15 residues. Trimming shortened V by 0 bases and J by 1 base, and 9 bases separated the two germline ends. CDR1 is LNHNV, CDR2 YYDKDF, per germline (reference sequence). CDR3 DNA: TGTGCCACCAGCAGAGATCTCGGCAGCCAAGAGACCCAGTACTTC. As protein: CATSRDLGSQETQYF.

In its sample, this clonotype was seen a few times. CDR3 residues: CASRDGGGGYTF. CDR3 in DNA: TGTGCCAGTAGGGACGGCGGGGGCGGCTACACCTTC. This sequence joins TRBV19 and TRBJ1-2; D is perhaps TRBD1 (6 bases). The CDR3 is made up of 12 amino acids. Per the germline V gene, CDR1 is LNHDA and CDR2 is SQIVND (reference sequence). V dropped 6 bases and J dropped 8 bases, with 13 bases sitting between them.

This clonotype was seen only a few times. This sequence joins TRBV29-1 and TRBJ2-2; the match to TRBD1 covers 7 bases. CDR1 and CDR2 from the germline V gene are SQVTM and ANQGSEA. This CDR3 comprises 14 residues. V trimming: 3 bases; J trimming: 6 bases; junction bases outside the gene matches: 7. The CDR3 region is CSVEAGGSPGELFF. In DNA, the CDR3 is TGCAGCGTTGAGGCAGGGGGTAGCCCCGGGGAGCTGTTTTTT.

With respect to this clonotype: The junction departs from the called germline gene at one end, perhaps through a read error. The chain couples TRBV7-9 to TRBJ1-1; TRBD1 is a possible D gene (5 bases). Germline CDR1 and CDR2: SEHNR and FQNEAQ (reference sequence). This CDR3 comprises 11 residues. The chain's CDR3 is CARSLGAKAFF. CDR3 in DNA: TGTGCCCGCAGCTTAGGGGCTAAAGCTTTCTTT.

Written as DNA, the CDR3 is TGTGCCAGCAGCCTAACAGGGGCTGGGAATGGCTACACCTTC. Translating it yields CASSLTGAGNGYTF. The chain uses TRBV27 and TRBJ1-2, with 7 bases identical to TRBD1. Trimming took 6 bases from V and 6 from J; bases not matched to a gene: 10. CDR1 is MNHEY and CDR2 is SMNVEV in the germline V gene (reference sequence). The CDR3 extends over 14 amino acids.

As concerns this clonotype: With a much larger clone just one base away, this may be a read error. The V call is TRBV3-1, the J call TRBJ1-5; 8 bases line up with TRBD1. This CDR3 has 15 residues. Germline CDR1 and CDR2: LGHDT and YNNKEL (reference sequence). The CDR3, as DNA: TGTGCCCGCAGCAAGACAGGGGCTTCCCTTCAGCCCCAGCATTTT. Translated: CARSKTGASLQPQHF.

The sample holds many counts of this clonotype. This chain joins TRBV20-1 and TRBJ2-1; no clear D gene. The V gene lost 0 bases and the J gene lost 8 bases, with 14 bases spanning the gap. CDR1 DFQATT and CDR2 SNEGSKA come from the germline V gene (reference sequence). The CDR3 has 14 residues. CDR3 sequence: CSARDLEGWDEQFF. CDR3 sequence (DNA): TGCAGTGCTAGAGATTTAGAAGGATGGGATGAGCAGTTCTTC.

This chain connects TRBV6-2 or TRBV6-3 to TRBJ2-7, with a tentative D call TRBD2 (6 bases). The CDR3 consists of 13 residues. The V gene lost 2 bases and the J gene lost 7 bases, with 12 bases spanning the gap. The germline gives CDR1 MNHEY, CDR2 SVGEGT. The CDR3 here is CASSYRRGAEQYF. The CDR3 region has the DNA TGTGCCAGCAGTTACAGGCGCGGGGCGGAGCAGTACTTC.

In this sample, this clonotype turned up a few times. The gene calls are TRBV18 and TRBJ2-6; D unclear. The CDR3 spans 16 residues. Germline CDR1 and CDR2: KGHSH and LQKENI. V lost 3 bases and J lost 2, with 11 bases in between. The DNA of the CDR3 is TGTGCCAGCTCACCGAAGGAATTCGCTGGGGCCAACGTCCTGACTTTC. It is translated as CASSPKEFAGANVLTF.

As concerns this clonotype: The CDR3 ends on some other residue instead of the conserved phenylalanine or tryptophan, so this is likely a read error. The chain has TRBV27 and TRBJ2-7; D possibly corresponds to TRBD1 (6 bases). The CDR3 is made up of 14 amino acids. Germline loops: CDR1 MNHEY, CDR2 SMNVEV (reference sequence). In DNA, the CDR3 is TGCGCCAGCAGTTTGTCAGGACAGATCTACGAGCAGTACCTC. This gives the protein CASSLSGQIYEQYL.

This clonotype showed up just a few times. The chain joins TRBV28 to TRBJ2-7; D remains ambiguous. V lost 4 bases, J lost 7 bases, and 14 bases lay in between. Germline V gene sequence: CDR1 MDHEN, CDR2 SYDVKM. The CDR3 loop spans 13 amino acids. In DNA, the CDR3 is TGTGCCAGCAGTTCCCCGGGCATGGGTGAGCAGTACTTC. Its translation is CASSSPGMGEQYF. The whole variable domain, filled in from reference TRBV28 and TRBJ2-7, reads DVKVTQSSRYLVKRTGEKVFLECVQDMDHENMFWYRQDPGLGLRLIYFSYDVKMKEKGDIPEGYSVSREKKERFSLILESASTNQTSMYLCASSSPGMGEQYFGPGTRLTVT.

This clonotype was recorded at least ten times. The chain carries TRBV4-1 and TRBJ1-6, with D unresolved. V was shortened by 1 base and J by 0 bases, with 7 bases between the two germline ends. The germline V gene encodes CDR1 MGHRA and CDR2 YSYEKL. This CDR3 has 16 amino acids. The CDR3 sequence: CASSQGGSSYNSPLHF. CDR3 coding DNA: TGCGCCAGCAGCCAAGGAGGTAGCTCCTATAATTCACCCCTCCACTTT.

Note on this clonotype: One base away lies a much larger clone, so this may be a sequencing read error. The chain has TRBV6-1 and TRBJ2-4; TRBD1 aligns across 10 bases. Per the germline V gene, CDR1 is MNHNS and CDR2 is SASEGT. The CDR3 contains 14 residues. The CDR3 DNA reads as TGTGCCTGCAGTGAATGGGGACAGGGGAACATTCAGTACTTC. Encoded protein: CACSEWGQGNIQYF.

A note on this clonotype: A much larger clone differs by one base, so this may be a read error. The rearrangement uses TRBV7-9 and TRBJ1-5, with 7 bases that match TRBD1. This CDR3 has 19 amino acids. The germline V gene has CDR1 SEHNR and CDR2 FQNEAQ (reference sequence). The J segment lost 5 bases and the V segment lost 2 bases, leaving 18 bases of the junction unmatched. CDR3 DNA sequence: TGTGCCAGCAGCTTACAGGGGGTGAGAGAAGTCGAGCAGGATCAGCCCCAGCATTTT. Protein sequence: CASSLQGVREVEQDQPQHF.